One sample yielded the 7 T cell receptor beta chains listed below, sequenced in a study of cytomegalovirus exposure and HLA in healthy donors. With 60 Vbeta and 13 Jbeta primers, the PCR was carried out. Sequencing was performed with immunoSEQ multiplex PCR; in TCRdb, only in-frame clones are kept and a portion is missing. This table has 150,000 or so clones, about 70% appearing once. The sample was PBMCs. The receptors originated from a man younger than 40 in good health and CMV-seropositive.

V and J are TRBV5-6 and TRBJ2-7, with 8 bases aligning to TRBD1. Germline CDR1 SGHDT, CDR2 YYEEEE. V lost 2 bases to trimming and J lost 2 bases; unmatched junction nucleotides: 9. The CDR3 loop spans 16 amino acids. CDR3 amino acids: CASSLWETGATYEQYF. The CDR3 DNA follows: TGTGCCAGCAGCTTATGGGAGACAGGGGCGACCTACGAGCAGTACTTC.

This clone was counted a few times. In DNA form, the CDR3 reads TGTGCCAGCAGTGAAACGGGGACAGGGATAGAGACCCAGTACTTC. This translates into CASSETGTGIETQYF. This chain links TRBV2 with TRBJ2-5, with 9 bases that match TRBD1. Germline CDR1 and CDR2: SNHLY and FYNNEI. V lost 2 bases and J lost 4; bases outside the gene matches: 5. This CDR3 region has 15 residues.

The rearrangement links TRBV27 to TRBJ1-5, with no clear D. The CDR3 covers 15 residues. Per germline, CDR1 MNHEY and CDR2 SMNVEV (reference sequence). V was pared by 1 base and J by 7 bases, with 14 bases between. CDR3 loop: CASSLWSNLDQPQHF. The CDR3 DNA sequence: TGTGCCAGCAGTTTATGGAGTAATCTCGACCAGCCCCAGCATTTT.

V and J are TRBV21-1 and TRBJ1-5. TRBV21-1 is a recognized pseudogene. There are 15 residues in the CDR3. CDR3 DNA sequence: TGTGCCAGCAGCAATAATCCCGGTAGCAATCAGCCCCAGCATTTT. Protein product: CASSNNPGSNQPQHF.

This chain uses TRBV7-7 with TRBJ1-2; tentative D call: TRBD1 (5 bases). Trimming left V 5 bases short and J 6 bases short, with 16 bases between. The germline gives CDR1 SSHAT, CDR2 FNYEAQ (reference sequence). This CDR3 is 14 amino acids long. CDR3 loop: CASSIQVKVDGYTF. The CDR3 nucleotides are TGTGCCAGCAGCATACAGGTTAAGGTGGATGGCTACACCTTC.

The chain employs TRBV6-4 and TRBJ1-1; possibly TRBD1 for D (6 bases). Germline V lookup: CDR1 MRHNA, CDR2 SNTAGT. CDR3 length equals 14 residues. With 2 bases removed from V and 2 bases from J, the gap between germline ends came to 9 bases. CDR3 loop: CASSDPGQNTEAFF. DNA for the CDR3: TGTGCCAGCAGTGACCCGGGACAAAACACTGAAGCTTTCTTT.

The CDR3 coding sequence is TGTGCCAGCAGCCAATCAACGGGCACTGAAGCTTTCTTT. This sequence encodes CASSQSTGTEAFF. The chain couples TRBV7-9 to TRBJ1-1; D gene unclear. The CDR3 contains 13 residues. CDR1 SEHNR and CDR2 FQNEAQ come from the germline V gene (reference sequence). With 5 bases removed from V and 4 bases from J, the gap between germline ends came to 11 bases. Complete variable domain (other parts from reference TRBV7-9 and TRBJ1-1): DTGVSQNPRHKITKRGQNVTFRCDPISEHNRLYWYRQTLGQGPEFLTYFQNEAQLEKSRLLSDRFSAERPKGSFSTLEIQRTEQGDSAMYLCASSQSTGTEAFFGQGTRLTVV.